The 27 T cell receptor beta chains listed next were all sequenced from one sample in a study of identical twins. TCRdb ran MiXCR on the 5' RACE reads and lists one entry per CDR3 protein. The repertoire includes a few hundred thousand distinct CDR3 sequences, approximately 18% of them detected once, and approximately 12% sits in the top ten. The sequenced material came from naive T cells sorted from blood. All receptors derive from a middle-aged man in good health.

The chain couples TRBV29-1 to TRBJ2-6; 11 bases are a match to TRBD1. This CDR3 is 20 amino acids long. The V segment lost 1 base and the J segment 0 bases; nucleotides outside the gene matches: 11. The germline V gene has CDR1 SQVTM and CDR2 ANQGSEA. The CDR3: CSVEGERGGTGGSGANVLTF. CDR3 DNA sequence: TGCAGCGTTGAAGGGGAACGTGGAGGGACAGGGGGCTCTGGGGCCAACGTCCTGACTTTC.

The V gene is TRBV7-3, the J gene TRBJ2-1; the D call may be TRBD1 or TRBD2 (5 bases each). The V gene's germline CDR1 is SGHTA and CDR2 FQGTGA. The V end lost 5 bases, the J end lost 10 bases, and 21 bases lay between the germline ends. The length of the CDR3 is 15 residues. In DNA form, the CDR3 reads TGTGCCAGCAGCAATCGGGGCTCCCTAAGGGAAGAGCAGTTCTTC. It specifies CASSNRGSLREEQFF.

This chain uses TRBV27 with TRBJ1-5; perhaps TRBD1 as D (6 bases). CDR1 and CDR2 (germline): MNHEY, SMNVEV (reference sequence). Deletions cut 3 bases from V and 0 bases from J, with 15 bases between. This CDR3 has 17 residues. The DNA of the CDR3 is TGTGCCAGCAGTTTCGTTGGTGGACAGCATAGCAATCAGCCCCAGCATTTT. It specifies CASSFVGGQHSNQPQHF.

This chain joins TRBV6-2 or TRBV6-3 and TRBJ1-1; 7 positions match TRBD1. This CDR3 spans 16 amino acids. Per germline, CDR1 MNHEY and CDR2 SVGEGT. V lost 2 bases, J lost 0 bases, and 6 bases stayed unmatched. The CDR3 loop reads CASSYPGGRLNTEAFF. The CDR3 DNA reads TGTGCCAGCAGTTACCCAGGGGGGCGGTTGAACACTGAAGCTTTCTTT.

The gene calls are TRBV20-1 and TRBJ2-1; TRBD2 matches at 8 bases. Germline V gene sequence: CDR1 DFQATT, CDR2 SNEGSKA (reference sequence). Trimming at V came to 3 bases and at J to 0 bases, leaving 7 bases not matched to a gene. This CDR3 region has 16 residues. The CDR3: CSARQLAASSYNEQFF. As DNA, the CDR3 is TGCAGTGCTAGGCAACTAGCGGCGAGCTCCTACAATGAGCAGTTCTTC.

The table lists this clonotype with many counts. The chain joins TRBV12-3 or TRBV12-4 to TRBJ2-1; 13 nucleotides line up with TRBD2. V shed 8 bases, J shed 7 bases, and the junction held 5 bases outside the gene matches. The CDR3 extends over 14 amino acids. The CDR3 region has the DNA TGTGCCAGCGGACTAGCGGGAGCAGGAAATGAGCAGTTCTTC. Protein product: CASGLAGAGNEQFF.

This clonotype was found many times. The V and J genes are TRBV5-6 and TRBJ2-3; weak D call: TRBD1 (6 bases). The CDR3 loop spans 15 amino acids. Germline V CDR1 and CDR2: SGHDT, YYEEEE. V dropped 2 bases and J dropped 5 bases, with 15 bases sitting between them. CDR3 bases: TGTGCCAGCAGCTTCACTCAGGGGAATTTAGATACGCAGTATTTT. Protein sequence: CASSFTQGNLDTQYF.

The rearrangement links TRBV4-3 to TRBJ2-1, with unresolved D. Germline values: CDR1 LGHNA, CDR2 YSLEER. The CDR3 consists of 14 residues. V lost 1 base and J 4 bases, leaving 8 bases between the germline ends. CDR3 bases: TGCGCCAGCAGCCAAGTTCTGGGGTACAATGAGCAGTTCTTC. This codes for CASSQVLGYNEQFF.

Many counts were recorded for this clonotype. The rearrangement joins TRBV6-2 or TRBV6-3 to TRBJ2-1; possibly TRBD1 or TRBD2 for D (5 bases each). The CDR3 consists of 15 residues. Germline values: CDR1 MNHEY, CDR2 SVGEGT. V lost 7 bases and J lost 7, with 20 bases in between. CDR3 residues: CASMGSPGPGNEQFF. The DNA for the CDR3 is TGTGCCAGCATGGGGTCCCCGGGGCCAGGGAATGAGCAGTTCTTC.

This clonotype was seen only a few times. The CDR3 protein is CSARGYTEAFF. The CDR3 DNA sequence: TGCAGTGCTAGAGGATACACTGAAGCTTTCTTT. The genes are TRBV20-1 and TRBJ1-1; no firm D call. The CDR3 has 11 amino acids. Trimming stripped 1 base from V and 3 bases from J, with 3 bases between. CDR1 is DFQATT, CDR2 SNEGSKA, per germline (reference sequence).

This chain uses TRBV20-1 with TRBJ2-5; 9 bases match TRBD2. The germline V gene has CDR1 DFQATT and CDR2 SNEGSKA (reference sequence). This CDR3 has 16 amino acids. V lost 4 bases and J lost 4; bases outside the gene matches: 13. The CDR3 DNA is TGCAGTGCTACCTTGTGGGCTAGCGGGATGGGAGAGACCCAGTACTTC. Protein sequence: CSATLWASGMGETQYF.

J is TRBJ1-3 and V is TRBV5-6, with D perhaps matching TRBD1 (6 bases). From germline, CDR1 is SGHDT and CDR2 YYEEEE. V shed 5 bases and J shed 2 bases, with 11 bases lying between them. The CDR3 is 14 amino acids. The CDR3 DNA reads as TGTGCCAGCAGAGAAAACAGGGCTGGAAACACCATATATTTT. Its protein product is CASRENRAGNTIYF.

This clonotype appeared a few times. CDR3 sequence: CASSGDRTRRYEQYF. The CDR3 DNA reads TGTGCCAGCAGCGGTGACAGGACCCGGCGATACGAGCAGTACTTC. The chain is built from TRBV7-9 and TRBJ2-7, with D perhaps matching TRBD1 (6 bases). The CDR3 is 15 residues long. Germline V gene lookup returns CDR1 SEHNR and CDR2 FQNEAQ (reference sequence). V lost 5 bases, J lost 4 bases, and 18 bases lay in between.

The V call is TRBV7-2, the J call TRBJ2-3; 10 bases are a match to TRBD2. This CDR3 spans 14 amino acids. CDR1 and CDR2 (germline): SGHTA, FQGNSA. Trimming cost V 8 bases and J 1 base; bases outside gene matches: 3. The CDR3 DNA reads as TGTGCCAGCCAGCGGGGGGGCGGCACAGATACGCAGTATTTT. This translates into CASQRGGGTDTQYF. Drawing the rest from reference TRBV7-2 and TRBJ2-3, the complete variable domain is GAGVSQSPSNKVTEKGKDVELRCDPISGHTALYWYRQSLGQGLEFLIYFQGNSAPDKSGLPSDRFSAERTGGSVSTLTIQRTQQEDSAVYLCASQRGGGTDTQYFGPGTRLTVL.

The table lists this clonotype with many counts. The CDR3 protein is CASSSTGPSDTQYF. CDR3 in DNA: TGTGCCAGCAGTTCAACAGGACCCTCAGATACGCAGTATTTT. The chain is built from TRBV12-3 or TRBV12-4 and TRBJ2-3, with D possibly being TRBD1 (5 bases). The CDR3 has 14 amino acids. The germline V and J ends were trimmed by 4 bases and 4 bases, with 12 bases remaining between them.

Comment on this clonotype: This clone may be a read error of a much larger clone one base away. This chain joins TRBV6-1 and TRBJ2-7, with TRBD2 identical over 7 bases. The CDR3 has 14 amino acids. CDR1 is MNHNS, CDR2 SASEGT, per germline. V lost 8 bases to trimming and J lost 3 bases; unmatched junction nucleotides: 10. The DNA for the CDR3 is TGTGCCAGCTGCAGGGAGGGTGAGTACTACGAGCAGTACTTC. Its protein product is CASCREGEYYEQYF.

The J gene is TRBJ2-3, the V gene TRBV20-1, with 9 bases matching TRBD2. Losses at the gene ends were 7 bases for V and 3 bases for J; bases not matched to a gene: 5. Germline CDR1 and CDR2: DFQATT and SNEGSKA (reference sequence). The CDR3 has 13 amino acids. CDR3 sequence (DNA): TGCAGTGGTGGAGCGGGGGGAACAGATACGCAGTATTTT. Translating it yields CSGGAGGTDTQYF.

The V and J genes are TRBV19 and TRBJ1-1; D unresolved. Between the trimmed V and J ends, which lost 3 bases and 7 bases, there was a span of 9 bases. This CDR3 contains 12 residues. Germline CDR1 LNHDA, CDR2 SQIVND (reference sequence). CDR3 sequence reads: CASSIVNNEAFF. CDR3 sequence (DNA): TGTGCCAGTAGTATCGTGAATAATGAAGCTTTCTTT.

Ten or more counts support this clonotype. This chain links TRBV28 with TRBJ2-7; either TRBD1 or TRBD2 may fit D (5 bases each). The CDR3 length is 15 residues. Per germline, CDR1 MDHEN and CDR2 SYDVKM. V gave up 3 bases and J gave up 4 bases, with 16 bases separating them. The CDR3 nucleotides are TGTGCCAGCAGTTTTCCTGGGGACCCACCTTACGAGCAGTACTTC. Translation: CASSFPGDPPYEQYF.

This clonotype was found a few times. This chain links TRBV12-3 or TRBV12-4 with TRBJ2-1, with D maybe TRBD1 (5 bases). The V end lost 6 bases, the J end lost 4 bases, and 16 bases lay between the germline ends. This CDR3 region has 15 residues. The CDR3 loop reads CASRLVRGGYNEQFF. CDR3 bases: TGTGCCAGCAGACTCGTAAGGGGTGGATACAATGAGCAGTTCTTC.

This clonotype has a count of ten or more. This chain links TRBV20-1 with TRBJ2-3; possible D gene TRBD1, 6 bases. The CDR3 loop spans 13 amino acids. Germline V gives CDR1 DFQATT, CDR2 SNEGSKA (reference sequence). Trimming stripped 4 bases from V and 4 bases from J, with 12 bases between. The CDR3 region has the DNA TGCAGTGCTACAGGGGATCGTTCAGATACGCAGTATTTT. This encodes CSATGDRSDTQYF.

In its sample, this clonotype was seen a few times. The rearrangement uses TRBV20-1 and TRBJ2-2; D not resolved. Trimming took 3 bases from V and 0 from J, leaving 11 bases between them. The CDR3 runs to 15 residues. In germline, CDR1 is DFQATT, CDR2 SNEGSKA (reference sequence). Here the CDR3 DNA reads TGCAGTGCTAGGTACCTACCGTCGAACACCGGGGAGCTGTTTTTT. Amino acid sequence: CSARYLPSNTGELFF.

The chain couples TRBV20-1 to TRBJ2-1; 13 nucleotides line up with TRBD2. J gave up 4 bases and V 0 bases, and 3 bases lay outside the gene matches. CDR3 size: 16 residues. CDR1 and CDR2 (germline): DFQATT, SNEGSKA (reference sequence). The CDR3 coding sequence is TGCAGTGCTAGAGATTGGGGACTAGCGGGGTACAATGAGCAGTTCTTC. It encodes CSARDWGLAGYNEQFF.

Ten or more counts support this clonotype. The chain employs TRBV7-8 and TRBJ2-2; no clear D gene. This CDR3 has 15 amino acids. V lost 1 base, J lost 12 bases, and 18 bases lay in between. Germline CDR1 reads SGHVS; CDR2 reads FQNEAQ. CDR3: CASSLVIPKGVKLFF. The CDR3 DNA reads TGTGCCAGCAGCTTAGTCATACCCAAGGGTGTTAAGCTGTTTTTT.

V and J are TRBV10-2 and TRBJ1-3; D possibly corresponds to TRBD1 (5 bases). From germline, CDR1 is WSHSY and CDR2 SAAADI. The CDR3 is made up of 15 amino acids. Trimming shortened V by 0 bases and J by 4 bases, and 10 bases separated the two germline ends. The CDR3 here is CASSESAGHGNTIYF. The CDR3 nucleotides are TGCGCCAGCAGTGAGTCGGCAGGGCACGGAAACACCATATATTTT.

This clonotype was detected ten times or more. The DNA of the CDR3 is TGTGCCAGTAGTATAGGGCGGAGCTCCTACAATGAGCAGTTCTTC. It translates to CASSIGRSSYNEQFF. The chain recombines TRBV19 with TRBJ2-1; no clear D gene. CDR3 length equals 15 residues. Germline-derived CDR1 and CDR2 are LNHDA and SQIVND (reference sequence). Trimming left V 1 base short and J 0 bases short, with 7 bases between. Looking up the rest from reference TRBV19 and TRBJ2-1 gives the full variable domain: DGGITQSPKYLFRKEGQNVTLSCEQNLNHDAMYWYRQDPGQGLRLIYYSQIVNDFQKGDIAEGYSVSREKKESFPLTVTSAQKNPTAFYLCASSIGRSSYNEQFFGPGTRLTVL.

This chain joins TRBV7-2 and TRBJ1-3, with D possibly matching TRBD1 (5 bases). Trimming removed 5 bases at V and 3 bases at J, with 11 bases between. This CDR3 contains 14 residues. The germline V gene has CDR1 SGHTA and CDR2 FQGNSA. The CDR3 spells CASSLVQGGNTIYF. The CDR3 DNA reads TGTGCCAGCAGCCTAGTGCAGGGTGGAAACACCATATATTTT.